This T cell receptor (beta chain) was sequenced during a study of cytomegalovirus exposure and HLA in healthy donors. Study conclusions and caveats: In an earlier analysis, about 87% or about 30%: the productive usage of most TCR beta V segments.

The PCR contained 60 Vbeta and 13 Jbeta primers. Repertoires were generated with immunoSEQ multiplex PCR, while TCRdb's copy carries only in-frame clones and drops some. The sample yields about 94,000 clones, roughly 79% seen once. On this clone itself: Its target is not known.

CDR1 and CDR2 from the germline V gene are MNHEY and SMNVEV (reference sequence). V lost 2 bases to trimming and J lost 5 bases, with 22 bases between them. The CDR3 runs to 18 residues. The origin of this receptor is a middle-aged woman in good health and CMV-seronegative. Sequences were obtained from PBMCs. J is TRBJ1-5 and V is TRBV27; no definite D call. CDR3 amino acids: CASSLKGGVPKRDQPQHF. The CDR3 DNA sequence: TGTGCCAGCAGTTTAAAAGGCGGGGTCCCCAAAAGGGATCAGCCCCAGCATTTT.